This T cell receptor beta chain appears in the sequencing data of a study of T-cell reconstitution after alpha-beta-depleted transplantation in children. This CDR3 spans 15 amino acids. Trimming removed 4 bases from V and 5 bases from J, with 15 bases in between. Germline CDR1 is MNHEY and CDR2 is SVGAGI. Unique molecular identifiers were incorporated into the prepared TCRbeta library. TCRdb fed the PCR reads into MiXCR, producing one record per CDR3 protein. The sample holds approximately 390,000 distinct CDR3 sequences; roughly 11% are singletons and the top ten take 5% to 6.5%. This clonotype came up a few times.

This receptor was obtained from a human donor who donated a stem cell graft to a child with acute myeloid leukemia. The sequences come from PBMCs from the stem cell graft donor, collected from the stem cell graft. This sequence joins TRBV6-5 and TRBJ2-1; a weak D match, TRBD2 (6 bases). In nucleotides, the CDR3 is TGTGCCAGCAGTTTATCATGGACTACCCACAATGAGCAGTTCTTC. This gives the protein CASSLSWTTHNEQFF.